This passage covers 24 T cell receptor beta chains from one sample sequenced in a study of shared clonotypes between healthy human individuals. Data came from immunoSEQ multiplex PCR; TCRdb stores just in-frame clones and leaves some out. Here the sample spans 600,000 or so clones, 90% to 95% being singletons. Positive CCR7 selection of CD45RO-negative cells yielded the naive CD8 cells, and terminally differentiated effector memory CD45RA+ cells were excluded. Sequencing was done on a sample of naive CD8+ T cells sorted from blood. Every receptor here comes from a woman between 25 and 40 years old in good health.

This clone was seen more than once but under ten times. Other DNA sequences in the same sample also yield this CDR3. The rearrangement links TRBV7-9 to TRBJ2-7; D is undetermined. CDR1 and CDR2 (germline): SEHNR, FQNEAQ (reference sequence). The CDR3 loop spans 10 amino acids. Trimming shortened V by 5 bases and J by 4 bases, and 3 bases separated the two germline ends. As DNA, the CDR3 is TGTGCCAGCAGCCCTTACGAGCAGTACTTC. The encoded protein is CASSPYEQYF.

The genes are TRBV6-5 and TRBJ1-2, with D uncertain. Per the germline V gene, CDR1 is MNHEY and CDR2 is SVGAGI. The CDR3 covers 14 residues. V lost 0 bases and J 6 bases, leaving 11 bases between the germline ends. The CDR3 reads CASSYSEGINGYTF. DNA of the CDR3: TGTGCCAGCAGTTACTCTGAAGGGATTAATGGCTACACCTTC.

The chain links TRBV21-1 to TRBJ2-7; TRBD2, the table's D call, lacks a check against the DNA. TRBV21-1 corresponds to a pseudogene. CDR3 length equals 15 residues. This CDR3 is CASSKVAGSFHEQYF. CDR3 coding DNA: TGTGCCAGCAGCAAGGTAGCCGGGTCCTTCCACGAGCAGTACTTC.

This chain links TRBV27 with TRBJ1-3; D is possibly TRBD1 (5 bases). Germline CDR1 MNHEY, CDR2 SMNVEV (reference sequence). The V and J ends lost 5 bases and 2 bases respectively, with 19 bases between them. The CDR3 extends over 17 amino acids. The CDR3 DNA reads TGTGCCAGCAGTCAACTAACAGGCGGTACTGCTGGAAACACCATATATTTT. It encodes CASSQLTGGTAGNTIYF.

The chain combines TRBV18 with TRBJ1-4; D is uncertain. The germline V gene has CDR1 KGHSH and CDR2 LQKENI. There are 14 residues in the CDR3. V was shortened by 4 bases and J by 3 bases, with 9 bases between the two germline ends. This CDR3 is CASSRPTANEKLFF. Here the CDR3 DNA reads TGTGCCAGCTCACGACCTACGGCTAATGAAAAACTGTTTTTT.

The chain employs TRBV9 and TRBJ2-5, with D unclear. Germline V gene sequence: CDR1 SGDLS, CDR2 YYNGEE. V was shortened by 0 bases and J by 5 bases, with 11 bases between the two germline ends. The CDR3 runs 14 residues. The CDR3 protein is CASSVGSSSETQYF. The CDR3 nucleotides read TGTGCCAGCAGCGTAGGTTCCAGCAGTGAGACCCAGTACTTC.

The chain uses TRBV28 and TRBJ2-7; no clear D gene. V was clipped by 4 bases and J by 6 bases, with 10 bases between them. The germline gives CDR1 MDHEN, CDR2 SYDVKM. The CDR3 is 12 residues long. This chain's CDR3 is CASSSPTAEQYF. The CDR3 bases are TGTGCCAGCAGTTCCCCGACGGCCGAGCAGTACTTC.

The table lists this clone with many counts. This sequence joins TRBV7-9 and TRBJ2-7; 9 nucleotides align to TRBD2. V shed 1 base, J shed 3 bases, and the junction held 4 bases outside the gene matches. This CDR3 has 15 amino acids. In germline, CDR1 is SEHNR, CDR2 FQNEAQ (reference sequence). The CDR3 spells CASSLVVAGDYEQYF. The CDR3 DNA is TGTGCCAGCAGCTTAGTAGTAGCGGGAGACTACGAGCAGTACTTC.

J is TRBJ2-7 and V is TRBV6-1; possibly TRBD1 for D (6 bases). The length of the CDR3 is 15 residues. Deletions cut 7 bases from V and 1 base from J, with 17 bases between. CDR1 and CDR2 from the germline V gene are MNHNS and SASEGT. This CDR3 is CASTTSTGYSYEQYF. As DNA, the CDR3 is TGTGCCAGCACTACCTCGACAGGCTATTCCTACGAGCAGTACTTC.

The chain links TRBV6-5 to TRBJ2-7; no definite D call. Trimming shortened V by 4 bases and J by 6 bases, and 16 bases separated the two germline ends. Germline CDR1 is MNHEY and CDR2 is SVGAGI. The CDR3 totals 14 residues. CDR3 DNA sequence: TGTGCCAGCAGTTCCCTCCCTGTAGGGCGCGAGCAGTACTTC. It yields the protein CASSSLPVGREQYF.

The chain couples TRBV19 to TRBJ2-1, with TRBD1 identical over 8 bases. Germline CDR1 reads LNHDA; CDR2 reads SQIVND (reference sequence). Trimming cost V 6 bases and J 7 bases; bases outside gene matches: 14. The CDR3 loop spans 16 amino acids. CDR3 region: CASSTPATGEVNEQFF. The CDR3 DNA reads TGTGCCAGTAGCACCCCCGCGACAGGGGAGGTGAATGAGCAGTTCTTC.

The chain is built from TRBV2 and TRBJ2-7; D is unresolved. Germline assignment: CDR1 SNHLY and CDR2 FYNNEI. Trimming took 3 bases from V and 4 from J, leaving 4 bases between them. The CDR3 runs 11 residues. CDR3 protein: CASSDRYEQYF. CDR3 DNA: TGTGCCAGCAGTGACCGGTACGAGCAGTACTTC.

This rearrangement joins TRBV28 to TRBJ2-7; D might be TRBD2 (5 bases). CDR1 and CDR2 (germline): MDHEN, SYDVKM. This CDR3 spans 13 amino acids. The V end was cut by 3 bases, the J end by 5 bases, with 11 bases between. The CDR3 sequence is CASSFRLGDEQYF. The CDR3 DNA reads TGTGCCAGCAGTTTTCGACTCGGGGACGAGCAGTACTTC.

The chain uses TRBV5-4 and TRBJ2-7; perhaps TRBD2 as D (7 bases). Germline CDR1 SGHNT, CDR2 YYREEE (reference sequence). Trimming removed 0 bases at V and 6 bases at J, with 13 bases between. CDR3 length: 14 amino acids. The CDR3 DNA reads TGTGCCAGCAGCTTGGGGCACGGGGGGCTCGAGCAGTACTTC. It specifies CASSLGHGGLEQYF.

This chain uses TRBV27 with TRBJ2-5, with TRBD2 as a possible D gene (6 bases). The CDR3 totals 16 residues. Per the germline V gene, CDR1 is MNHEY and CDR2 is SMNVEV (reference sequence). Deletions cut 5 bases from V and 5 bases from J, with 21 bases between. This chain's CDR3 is CASSPEAGPTVETQYF. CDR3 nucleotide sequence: TGTGCCAGCAGTCCCGAAGCGGGCCCTACCGTGGAGACCCAGTACTTC.

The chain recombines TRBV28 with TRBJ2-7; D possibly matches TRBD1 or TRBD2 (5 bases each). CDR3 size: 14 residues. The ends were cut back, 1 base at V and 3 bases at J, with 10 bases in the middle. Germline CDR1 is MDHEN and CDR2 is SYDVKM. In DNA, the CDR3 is TGTGCCAGCAGTTTATCGGGGCAGGTCTACGAGCAGTACTTC. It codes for CASSLSGQVYEQYF.

The CDR3 reads CASRVWSWDNEQFF. In nucleotides, the CDR3 is TGTGCCAGCCGGGTGTGGAGTTGGGACAATGAGCAGTTCTTC. This sequence joins TRBV6-4 and TRBJ2-1; unclear D gene. Trimming left V 8 bases short and J 5 bases short, with 16 bases between. The length of the CDR3 is 14 residues. CDR1 and CDR2 (germline): MRHNA, SNTAGT.

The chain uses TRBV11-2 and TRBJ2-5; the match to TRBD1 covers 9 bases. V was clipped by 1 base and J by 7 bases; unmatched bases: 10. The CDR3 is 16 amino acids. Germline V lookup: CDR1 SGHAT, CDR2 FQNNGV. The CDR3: CASSLGRQGGPGTQYF. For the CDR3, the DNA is TGTGCCAGCAGCTTAGGTCGACAGGGGGGGCCTGGGACCCAGTACTTC.

The CDR3 DNA sequence: TGTGCCAGCAAAGAGGTCGGCTACGAGCAGTACTTC. It yields the protein CASKEVGYEQYF. The V call is TRBV28, the J call TRBJ2-7; no reliable D call. The CDR3 covers 12 residues. CDR1 is MDHEN and CDR2 is SYDVKM in the germline V gene. The V end was cut by 7 bases, the J end by 3 bases, with 10 bases between.

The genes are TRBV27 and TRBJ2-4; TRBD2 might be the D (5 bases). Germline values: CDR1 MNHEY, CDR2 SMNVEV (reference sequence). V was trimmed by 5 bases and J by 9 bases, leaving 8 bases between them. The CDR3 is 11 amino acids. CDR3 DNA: TGTGCCAGCAGTCACGAGGGCATTCAGTACTTC. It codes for CASSHEGIQYF.

The CDR3 sequence is CASSFGTPNYGYTF. DNA for the CDR3: TGTGCCAGCAGTTTCGGGACACCCAACTATGGCTACACCTTC. The chain carries TRBV2 and TRBJ1-2; a possible D gene is TRBD1 (6 bases). The V gene's germline CDR1 is SNHLY and CDR2 FYNNEI. The CDR3 loop spans 14 amino acids. The ends were cut back, 5 bases at V and 2 bases at J, with 12 bases in the middle. Complete variable domain (other parts from reference TRBV2 and TRBJ1-2): EPEVTQTPSHQVTQMGQEVILRCVPISNHLYFYWYRQILGQKVEFLVSFYNNEISEKSEIFDDQFSVERPDGSNFTLKIRSTKLEDSAMYFCASSFGTPNYGYTFGSGTRLTVV.

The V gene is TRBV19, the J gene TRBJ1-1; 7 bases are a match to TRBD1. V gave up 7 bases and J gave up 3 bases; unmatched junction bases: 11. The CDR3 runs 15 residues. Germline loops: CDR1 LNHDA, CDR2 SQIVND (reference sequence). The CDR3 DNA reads TGTGCCAGTACAACAGGGGCGGGGAGGGACACTGAAGCTTTCTTT. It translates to CASTTGAGRDTEAFF.

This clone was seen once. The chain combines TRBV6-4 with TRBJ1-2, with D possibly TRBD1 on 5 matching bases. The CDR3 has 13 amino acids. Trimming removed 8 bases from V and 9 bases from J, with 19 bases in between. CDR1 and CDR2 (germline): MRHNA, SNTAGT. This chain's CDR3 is CASLQDFVKCYTF. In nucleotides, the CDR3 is TGTGCCAGCTTACAGGATTTCGTTAAATGCTACACCTTC.

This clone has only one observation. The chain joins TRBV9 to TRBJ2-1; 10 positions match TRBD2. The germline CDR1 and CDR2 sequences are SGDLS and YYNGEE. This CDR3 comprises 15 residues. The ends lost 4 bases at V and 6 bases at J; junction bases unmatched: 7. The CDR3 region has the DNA TGTGCCAGCAGCAGTACTAGCGGGGACGGCAATGAGCAGTTCTTC. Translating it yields CASSSTSGDGNEQFF.